This T cell receptor (beta chain) derives from a study of cytomegalovirus exposure and HLA in healthy donors. About the research overall: The roughly 120 validation repertoires matched the 500 to 750 first-cohort repertoires in platform, a later analysis reported.

The table came from immunoSEQ multiplex PCR; TCRdb's copy has only in-frame clones and leaves some out. Here the sample spans about 60,000 clones, more than 75% being singletons. The CDR3 runs 14 residues. The V gene's germline CDR1 is SGHVS and CDR2 FQNEAQ. Trimming cost V 5 bases and J 0 bases, with 10 bases left between them. Study-wide points: The tendency of first-cohort TCR clusters to co-occur in the 120 or so validation repertoires was identified by a subsequent analysis. In vitro checks showed that three CMV-associated chains really do target CMV antigens.

For this clone: Its antigen is as yet unknown.

The chain links TRBV7-8 to TRBJ1-2; no reliable D call. The sequencing sample was made of PBMCs. This clonotype originated in a man younger than 35 in good health and CMV-seronegative. The CDR3 here is CASSHSGANYGYTF. CDR3 bases: TGTGCCAGCAGCCACAGCGGAGCTAACTATGGCTACACCTTC.